This passage covers 11 T cell receptor beta chains from one sample sequenced in a study of T cell clones after liver transplantation. Measured with immunoSEQ multiplex PCR; TCRdb has only the in-frame clones, and not every one. The data show tens of thousands of clones, around 84% seen once. The sequencing here drew on CD4+ T cells from blood, taken before liver transplant. These receptors were collected from a human donor who received a liver transplant.

This clone was observed a few times. The chain combines TRBV2 with TRBJ1-4; TRBD1 might be the D (5 bases). Germline V gene data show CDR1 as SNHLY and CDR2 as FYNNEI. The CDR3 has 13 amino acids. Trimming pared 10 bases from V and 6 bases from J, leaving 15 bases between. Here the CDR3 reads CANRGGTHEKLFF. CDR3 sequence (DNA): TGTGCCAACCGGGGGGGTACCCATGAAAAACTGTTTTTT.

The gene calls are TRBV5-1 and TRBJ1-1, with 9 bases matching TRBD1. This CDR3 region has 14 residues. Germline V gene lookup returns CDR1 SGHRS and CDR2 YFSETQ. The junction had 7 bases not matched to a gene; V was cut back by 4 bases and J by 6 bases. DNA of the CDR3: TGCGCCAGCAGCCCGGGACAGGGAATCGCTGAAGCTTTCTTT. Protein product: CASSPGQGIAEAFF.

This clone was detected a few times. V usage is TRBV5-1 and J usage is TRBJ1-6, with D perhaps matching TRBD1 (6 bases). Germline V CDR1 and CDR2: SGHRS, YFSETQ. There are 14 residues in the CDR3. The germline V and J ends were trimmed by 2 bases and 7 bases, with 10 bases remaining between them. The CDR3: CASSLGGGNSPLHF. CDR3 coding DNA: TGCGCCAGCAGCTTAGGGGGAGGCAATTCACCCCTCCACTTT.

This chain uses TRBV19 with TRBJ2-2, with 8 bases matching TRBD1. Germline lookup yields CDR1 LNHDA and CDR2 SQIVND (reference sequence). The CDR3 sequence is 16 residues long. Trimming took 4 bases from V and 8 from J; bases not matched to a gene: 12. CDR3 sequence (DNA): TGTGCCAGTAGTAATTGGCGGGACAGGTCGTCGGGGGAGCTGTTTTTT. Protein product: CASSNWRDRSSGELFF. Using reference TRBV19 and TRBJ2-2 for the parts outside the CDR3, the full variable domain is DGGITQSPKYLFRKEGQNVTLSCEQNLNHDAMYWYRQDPGQGLRLIYYSQIVNDFQKGDIAEGYSVSREKKESFPLTVTSAQKNPTAFYLCASSNWRDRSSGELFFGEGSRLTVL.

The chain has TRBV2 and TRBJ2-3; 8 bases are shared with TRBD2. With V trimmed by 8 bases and J by 2 bases, 6 bases remained unmatched. The CDR3 is 14 residues long. Germline V gene lookup returns CDR1 SNHLY and CDR2 FYNNEI. This chain's CDR3 is CASGRSGVTDTQYF. CDR3 coding DNA: TGTGCCAGCGGTCGTAGCGGGGTCACAGATACGCAGTATTTT.

The rearrangement joins TRBV27 to TRBJ2-1; D perhaps matches TRBD1 (5 bases). Per germline, CDR1 MNHEY and CDR2 SMNVEV (reference sequence). V was cut by 5 bases and J by 9 bases, with 20 bases left in between. CDR3 length: 15 amino acids. CDR3 nucleotides: TGTGCCAGCAGTCCAATCTCCCAGGGAAGAGGTGAGCAGTTCTTC. This gives the protein CASSPISQGRGEQFF.

The V call is TRBV5-1, the J call TRBJ1-1; D not certain. This CDR3 region has 14 residues. The ends were cut back, 4 bases at V and 1 base at J, with 11 bases in the middle. CDR1 and CDR2 (germline): SGHRS, YFSETQ. The CDR3 reads CASSTLQRNTEAFF. The CDR3 DNA reads TGCGCCAGCAGCACCTTACAGAGGAACACTGAAGCTTTCTTT. The complete variable domain, with remaining parts taken from reference TRBV5-1 and TRBJ1-1, reads KAGVTQTPRYLIKTRGQQVTLSCSPISGHRSVSWYQQTPGQGLQFLFEYFSETQRNKGNFPGRFSGRQFSNSRSEMNVSTLELGDSALYLCASSTLQRNTEAFFGQGTRLTVV.

The V and J genes are TRBV29-1 and TRBJ1-1; D uncertain. Germline CDR1 is SQVTM and CDR2 is ANQGSEA. There are 13 residues in the CDR3. The CDR3 here is CRQGGEGNTEAFF. The DNA for the CDR3 is TGCAGACAAGGTGGTGAGGGGAACACTGAAGCTTTCTTT.

In DNA form, the CDR3 reads TGCGCCAGCTACGCTAGCGGGGGGGCAAATGAGCAGTTCTTC. Translating gives CASYASGGANEQFF. The chain joins TRBV5-1 to TRBJ2-1; 12 bases agree with TRBD2. The CDR3 has 14 amino acids. Per the germline V gene, CDR1 is SGHRS and CDR2 is YFSETQ. Trimming removed 7 bases from V and 7 bases from J; junction bases left unmatched: 6.

The V and J genes are TRBV7-9 and TRBJ2-2; the match to TRBD2 covers 7 bases. Germline V CDR1 and CDR2: SEHNR, FQNEAQ (reference sequence). The V and J ends lost 10 bases and 2 bases, in that order; junction bases with no gene match: 7. CDR3 length: 14 residues. The CDR3 region has the DNA TGTGCCACCGGGCTAGCGGTAAACACCGGGGAGCTGTTTTTT. Protein product: CATGLAVNTGELFF.

This sequence joins TRBV19 and TRBJ2-3; D is perhaps TRBD1 (6 bases). This CDR3 contains 14 residues. The V and J ends lost 8 bases and 3 bases respectively, with 15 bases between them. CDR1 and CDR2 (germline): LNHDA, SQIVND (reference sequence). In DNA, the CDR3 is TGTGCCAGTTCCCCAGGGGTCTCTACAGATACGCAGTATTTT. Translating it yields CASSPGVSTDTQYF.